This T cell receptor beta chain stems from a study of T cells in Graves' hyperthyroidism and ophthalmopathy. Each diagnosis drew on symptoms, thyroxine, TRAb, thyroid ultrasound and orbital computed tomography findings. Under 12 ml fresh peripheral blood yielded the PBMCs. The investigators amplified TCR beta CDR3 regions from RNA transcripts. HTBI primers were employed in a first-round RT-PCR of the TCR CDR3. Each CDR3 protein gets one entry after TCRdb re-called the multiplex PCR reads with MiXCR. The sample consists of about 560,000 distinct CDR3 sequences, about a sixth of them appearing once. Study-wide findings and caveats: Ophthalmopathy was identified by the model a median roughly 6.5 months ahead of onset. Ophthalmopathy stood apart from stable hyperthyroidism in a 13 V-J model.

CDR1 MRHNA and CDR2 SNTAGT come from the germline V gene. The CDR3 is made up of 14 amino acids. As to this clonotype: Its specificity is unknown. At one boundary the junction diverges from the germline segment, which might be a read error.

The receptor was derived from a woman aged 25 to 39 with Graves' hyperthyroidism. Sequencing was performed on blood. This chain uses TRBV6-4 with TRBJ2-5; D might be TRBD2 (5 bases). Here the CDR3 DNA reads TGTGCCAGCAGTTACTCCCTAGCAAAAGAGACCCAGTACTTC. It specifies CASSYSLAKETQYF.